This TCR beta chain was profiled in a study of cytomegalovirus exposure and HLA in healthy donors (TCRdb year 2017). Notes on the research overall: A later analysis indicated that the roughly 120 validation repertoires were generated on the platform also employed for the 700 or so repertoires of the first cohort. To predict cytomegalovirus infection status, the study combined high-throughput TCR immunosequencing, statistical association of individual TCRs with disease status, and machine learning. The aim of the study was to test whether cataloging public T cell receptors could identify signatures of past pathogen exposure. A separate validation cohort of over a hundred different subjects was used in addition to the 666-subject first cohort. What the authors observed across the whole study: According to the authors, the approach could potentially be generalized to other disease states and immunological phenotypes. A later analysis had no HLA typing for the validation cohort, so co-occurrence there was scored across all 130 or so repertoires. In vitro tests confirmed that a few of the cytomegalovirus-associated TCR beta chains recognize cytomegalovirus antigens. Across donors, most TCR sequences were observed very rarely, whereas some public TCRs were present in many individuals. The classifier was reported to diagnose cytomegalovirus status with high specificity and sensitivity in both the original and validation cohorts. A later analysis found that TCRs clustered in the first cohort also tended to co-occur in the 130 or so validation repertoires, with 94% of cluster scores above 0. In the study, about 150 TCR beta chains were listed as associated with cytomegalovirus.

The donors were included in the validation cohort of some 120 subjects, a group kept apart from the roughly 680-subject first cohort. Preparation of the library involved the immunoSEQ multiplex PCR assay. In the paper's pipeline: A statistical classification framework was built to diagnose cytomegalovirus status from the catalog of TCR beta chain sequences. TCRdb provides this immuneACCESS table in a form limited to in-frame rearrangements. Some clones are lacking; in checked studies, under half of them reflect an unresolved V gene, and why the rest are absent is not known. That table furnishes V, J and clone size, whereas the DNA furnished D and trimming. The sample table shows 90,000 to 120,000 clones, and 90% to 97% are seen once. Roughly 0.7% of the sample is taken by the ten largest. V gives up 1 base and J gives up 2 bases, and the segment between their germline ends measures 9 bases. CDR1 and CDR2 are read off the germline V gene (reference sequence) as SEHNR and FQNEAQ. The CDR3 has 15 amino acids, counting the end cysteine and phenylalanine. Only the CDR3 region is kept as DNA, spanning 45 bases read in frame from base 1.

As concerns this clone: Its binding antigen is unknown. Per-nucleotide qualities are absent, and no much larger clonotype sits a single base away.

Recombination joined TRBV7-9 with TRBJ1-5; no D segment can be confidently identified. Sequencing was performed on PBMCs. The sequence derives from a woman between 18 and 29 years old in good health and CMV-seronegative. The CDR3 is CASSLESAGNQPQHF. The bases are TGTGCCAGCAGCTTAGAATCAGCGGGCAATCAGCCCCAGCATTTT.